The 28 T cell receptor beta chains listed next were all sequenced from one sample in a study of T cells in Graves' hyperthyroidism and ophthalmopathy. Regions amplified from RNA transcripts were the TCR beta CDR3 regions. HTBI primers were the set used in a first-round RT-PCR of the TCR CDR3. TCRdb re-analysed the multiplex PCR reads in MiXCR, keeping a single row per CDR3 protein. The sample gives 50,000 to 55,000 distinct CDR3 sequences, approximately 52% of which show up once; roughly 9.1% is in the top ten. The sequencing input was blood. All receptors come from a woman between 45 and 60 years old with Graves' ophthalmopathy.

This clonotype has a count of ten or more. Here the CDR3 DNA reads TGTGCCAGCAGCTTAGCGGGAGGGAATGAGCAGTTCTTC. This codes for CASSLAGGNEQFF. The rearrangement links TRBV7-7 to TRBJ2-1, with TRBD2 identical over 7 bases. CDR3 size: 13 residues. Trimming removed 0 bases from V and 7 bases from J; junction bases left unmatched: 0. Germline assignment: CDR1 SSHAT and CDR2 FNYEAQ (reference sequence).

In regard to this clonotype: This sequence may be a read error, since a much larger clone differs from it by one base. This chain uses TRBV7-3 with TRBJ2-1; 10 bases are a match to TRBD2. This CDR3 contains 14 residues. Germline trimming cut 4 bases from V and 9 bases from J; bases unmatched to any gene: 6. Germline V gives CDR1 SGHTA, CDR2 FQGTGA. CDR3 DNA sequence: TGTGCCAGCAGCTCGGGACTAGCGAATGGTGAGCAGTTCTTC. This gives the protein CASSSGLANGEQFF.

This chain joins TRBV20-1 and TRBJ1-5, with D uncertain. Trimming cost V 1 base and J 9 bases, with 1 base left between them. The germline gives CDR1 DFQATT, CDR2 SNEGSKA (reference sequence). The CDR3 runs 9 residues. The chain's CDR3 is CSARAPQHF. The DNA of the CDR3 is TGCAGTGCTAGAGCGCCCCAGCATTTT.

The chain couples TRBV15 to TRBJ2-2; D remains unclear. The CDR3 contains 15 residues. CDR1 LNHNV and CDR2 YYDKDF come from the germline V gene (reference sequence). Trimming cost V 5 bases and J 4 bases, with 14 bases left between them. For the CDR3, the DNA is TGTGCCACCAGCCTTGGGGTAGCTGGCACCGGGGAGCTGTTTTTT. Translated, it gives CATSLGVAGTGELFF.

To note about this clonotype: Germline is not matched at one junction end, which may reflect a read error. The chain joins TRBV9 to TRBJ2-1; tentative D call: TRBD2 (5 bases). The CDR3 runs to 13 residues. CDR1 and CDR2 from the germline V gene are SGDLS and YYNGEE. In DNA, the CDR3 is TGTGCCAGCAGCCGGGATCACTACAATGAGCAGCTCTTC. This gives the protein CASSRDHYNEQLF.

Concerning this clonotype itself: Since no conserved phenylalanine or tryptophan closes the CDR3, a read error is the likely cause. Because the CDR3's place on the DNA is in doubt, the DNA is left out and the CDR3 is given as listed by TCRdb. The CDR3: CASTHRGTGNS. This sequence joins TRBV6-5 and TRBJ2-5; the table's TRBD1 call for D was not verified on the DNA. From its first to its last residue, the CDR3 has 11 amino acids. Germline CDR1 MNHEY, CDR2 SVGAGI.

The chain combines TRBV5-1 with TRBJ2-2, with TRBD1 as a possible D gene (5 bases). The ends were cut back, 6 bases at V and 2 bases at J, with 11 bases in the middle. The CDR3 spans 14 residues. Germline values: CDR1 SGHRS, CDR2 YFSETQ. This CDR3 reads CASKDTGNTGELFF. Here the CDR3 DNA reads TGCGCCAGCAAGGACACCGGAAACACCGGGGAGCTGTTTTTT.

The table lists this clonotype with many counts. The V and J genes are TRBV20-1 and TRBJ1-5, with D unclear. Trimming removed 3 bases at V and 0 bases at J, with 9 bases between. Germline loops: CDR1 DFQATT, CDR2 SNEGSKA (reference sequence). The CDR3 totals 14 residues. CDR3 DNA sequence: TGCAGTGCTAGCACCAGAAATAGCAATCAGCCCCAGCATTTT. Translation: CSASTRNSNQPQHF.

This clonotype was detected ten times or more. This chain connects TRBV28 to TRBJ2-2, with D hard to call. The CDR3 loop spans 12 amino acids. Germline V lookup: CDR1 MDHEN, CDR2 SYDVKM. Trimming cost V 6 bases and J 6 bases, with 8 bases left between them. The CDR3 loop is CASRLLAGELFF. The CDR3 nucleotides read TGTGCCAGCAGGCTCTTAGCCGGGGAGCTGTTTTTT. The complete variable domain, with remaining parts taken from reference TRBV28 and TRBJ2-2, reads DVKVTQSSRYLVKRTGEKVFLECVQDMDHENMFWYRQDPGLGLRLIYFSYDVKMKEKGDIPEGYSVSREKKERFSLILESASTNQTSMYLCASRLLAGELFFGEGSRLTVL.

CDR3 coding DNA: TGTGCCACCGTAGCGGGGGCGGGTGAGCAGTTCTTC. It encodes CATVAGAGEQFF. This rearrangement joins TRBV19 to TRBJ2-1; 9 bases fit TRBD2. The CDR3 sequence is 12 residues long. V trimming: 10 bases; J trimming: 9 bases; junction bases outside the gene matches: 7. Germline V CDR1 and CDR2: LNHDA, SQIVND (reference sequence).

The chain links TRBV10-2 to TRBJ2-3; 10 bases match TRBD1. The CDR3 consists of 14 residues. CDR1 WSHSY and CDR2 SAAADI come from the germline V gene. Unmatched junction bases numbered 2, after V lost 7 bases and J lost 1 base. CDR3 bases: TGCGCCAGCAAAGGGACAGGGGGCACAGATACGCAGTATTTT. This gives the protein CASKGTGGTDTQYF.

The CDR3, as DNA: TGTGCCATCAGTGCCGGGACAGGGGGCTACGAGCAGTACTTC. It yields the protein CAISAGTGGYEQYF. This chain joins TRBV10-3 and TRBJ2-7, with 11 bases aligning to TRBD1. Germline V CDR1 and CDR2: ENHRY, SYGVKD. With V trimmed by 4 bases and J by 3 bases, 2 bases remained unmatched. This CDR3 contains 14 residues.

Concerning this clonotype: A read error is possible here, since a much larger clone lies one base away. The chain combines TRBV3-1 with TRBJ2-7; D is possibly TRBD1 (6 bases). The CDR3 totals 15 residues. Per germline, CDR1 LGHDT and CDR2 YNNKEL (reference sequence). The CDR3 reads CASGHRGLGSYEQYF. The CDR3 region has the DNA TGTGCCAGCGGCCATAGGGGGTTAGGGTCCTACGAGCAGTACTTC.

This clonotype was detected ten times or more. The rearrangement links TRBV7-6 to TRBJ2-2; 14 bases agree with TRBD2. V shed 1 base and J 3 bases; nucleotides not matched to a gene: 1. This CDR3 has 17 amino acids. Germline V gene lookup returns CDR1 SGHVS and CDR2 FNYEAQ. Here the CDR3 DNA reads TGTGCCAGCAGCTTAGGGGGACTAGCGGGAGACACCGGGGAGCTGTTTTTT. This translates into CASSLGGLAGDTGELFF.

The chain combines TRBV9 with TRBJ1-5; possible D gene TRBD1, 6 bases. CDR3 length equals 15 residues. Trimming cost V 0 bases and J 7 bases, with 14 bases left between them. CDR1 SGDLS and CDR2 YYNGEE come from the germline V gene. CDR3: CASSVGGQLKQPQHF. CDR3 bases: TGTGCCAGCAGCGTAGGGGGGCAGCTGAAACAGCCCCAGCATTTT.

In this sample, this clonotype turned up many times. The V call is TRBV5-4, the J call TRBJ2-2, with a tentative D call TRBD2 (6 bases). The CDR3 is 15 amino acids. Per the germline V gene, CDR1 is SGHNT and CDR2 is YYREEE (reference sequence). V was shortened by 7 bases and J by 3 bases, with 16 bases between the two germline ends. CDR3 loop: CASGTAREDTGELFF. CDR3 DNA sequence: TGTGCCAGCGGCACAGCGAGGGAGGACACCGGGGAGCTGTTTTTT.

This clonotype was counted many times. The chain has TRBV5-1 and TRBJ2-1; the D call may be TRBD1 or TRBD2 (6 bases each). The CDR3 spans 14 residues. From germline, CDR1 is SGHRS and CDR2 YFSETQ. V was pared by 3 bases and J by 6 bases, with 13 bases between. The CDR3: CASSWRDMTNEQFF. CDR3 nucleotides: TGCGCCAGCAGCTGGCGGGACATGACCAATGAGCAGTTCTTC.

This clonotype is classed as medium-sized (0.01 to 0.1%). As DNA, the CDR3 is TGTGCCAGCAGTGAAATGCGGGGTAATTCACCCCTCCACTTT. Translation: CASSEMRGNSPLHF. The chain combines TRBV2 with TRBJ1-6; no firm D call. The CDR3 has 14 amino acids. V gave up 2 bases and J gave up 6 bases, with 8 bases separating them. Germline V gene data show CDR1 as SNHLY and CDR2 as FYNNEI.

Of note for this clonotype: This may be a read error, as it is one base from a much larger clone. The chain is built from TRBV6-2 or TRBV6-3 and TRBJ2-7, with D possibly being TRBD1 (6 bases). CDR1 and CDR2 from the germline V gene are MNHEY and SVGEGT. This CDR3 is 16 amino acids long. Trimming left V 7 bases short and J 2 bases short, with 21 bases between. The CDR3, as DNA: TGTGCCAGCACGAAATTCATCGACAGGAAACCCTACGAGCAGTACTTC. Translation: CASTKFIDRKPYEQYF.

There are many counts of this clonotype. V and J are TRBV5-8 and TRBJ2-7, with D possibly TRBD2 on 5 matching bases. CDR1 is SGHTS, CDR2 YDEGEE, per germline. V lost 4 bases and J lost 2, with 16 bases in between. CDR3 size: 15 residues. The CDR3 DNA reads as TGTGCCAGCAGCGAGGGCCACGGGCTAGCCTACGAGCAGTACTTC. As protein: CASSEGHGLAYEQYF.

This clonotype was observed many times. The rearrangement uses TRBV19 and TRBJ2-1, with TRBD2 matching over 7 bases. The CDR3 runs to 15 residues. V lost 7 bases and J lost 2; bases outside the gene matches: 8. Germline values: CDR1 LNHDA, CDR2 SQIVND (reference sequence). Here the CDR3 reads CASTVGSGTYNEQFF. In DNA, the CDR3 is TGTGCCAGTACCGTGGGAAGCGGGACCTACAATGAGCAGTTCTTC. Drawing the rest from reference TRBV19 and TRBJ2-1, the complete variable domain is DGGITQSPKYLFRKEGQNVTLSCEQNLNHDAMYWYRQDPGQGLRLIYYSQIVNDFQKGDIAEGYSVSREKKESFPLTVTSAQKNPTAFYLCASTVGSGTYNEQFFGPGTRLTVL.

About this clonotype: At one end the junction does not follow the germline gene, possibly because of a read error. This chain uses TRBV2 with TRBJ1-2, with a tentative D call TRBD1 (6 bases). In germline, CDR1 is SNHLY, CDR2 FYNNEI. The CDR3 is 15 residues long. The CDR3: CASSLGAGDNYAYTF. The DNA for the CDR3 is TGTGCCAGCAGTTTAGGGGCAGGGGACAACTATGCCTACACCTTC.

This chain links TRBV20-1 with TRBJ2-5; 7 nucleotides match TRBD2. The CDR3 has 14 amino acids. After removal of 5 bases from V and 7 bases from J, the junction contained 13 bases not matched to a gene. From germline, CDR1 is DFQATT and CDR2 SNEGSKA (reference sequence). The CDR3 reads CSAPGASGEGTQYF. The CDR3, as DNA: TGCAGTGCTCCTGGGGCTAGCGGTGAGGGGACCCAGTACTTC.

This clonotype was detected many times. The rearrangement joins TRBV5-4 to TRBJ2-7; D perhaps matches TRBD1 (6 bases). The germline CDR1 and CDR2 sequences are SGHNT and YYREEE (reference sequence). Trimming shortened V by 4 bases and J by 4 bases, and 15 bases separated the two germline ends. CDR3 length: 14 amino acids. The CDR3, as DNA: TGTGCCAGCAGCGAACAGGGTCCCATTTACGAGCAGTACTTC. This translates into CASSEQGPIYEQYF.

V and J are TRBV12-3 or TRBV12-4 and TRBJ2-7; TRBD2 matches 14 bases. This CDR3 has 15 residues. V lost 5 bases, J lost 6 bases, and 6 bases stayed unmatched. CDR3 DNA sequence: TGTGCCAGCAGTCCCGGGACTAGCGGGAGAAGCGAGCAGTACTTC. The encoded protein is CASSPGTSGRSEQYF.

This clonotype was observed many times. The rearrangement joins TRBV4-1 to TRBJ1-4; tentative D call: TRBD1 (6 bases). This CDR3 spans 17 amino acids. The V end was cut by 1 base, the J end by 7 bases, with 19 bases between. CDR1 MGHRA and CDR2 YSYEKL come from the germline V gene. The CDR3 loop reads CASSQGWEGVILEKLFF. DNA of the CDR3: TGCGCCAGCAGCCAAGGATGGGAGGGGGTGATACTTGAAAAACTGTTTTTT.

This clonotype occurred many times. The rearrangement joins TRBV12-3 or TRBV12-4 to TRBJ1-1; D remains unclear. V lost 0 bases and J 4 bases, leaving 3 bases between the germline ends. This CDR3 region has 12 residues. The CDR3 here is CASSLAGTEAFF. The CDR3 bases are TGTGCCAGCAGTTTAGCAGGCACTGAAGCTTTCTTT.

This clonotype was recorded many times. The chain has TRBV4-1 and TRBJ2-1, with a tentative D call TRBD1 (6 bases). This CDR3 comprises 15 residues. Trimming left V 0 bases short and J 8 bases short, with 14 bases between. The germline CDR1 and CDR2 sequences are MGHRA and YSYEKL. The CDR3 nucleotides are TGCGCCAGCAGCCAAGATAAAAAGGGACAAGATGAGCAGTTCTTC. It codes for CASSQDKKGQDEQFF.